The clone carrying this T cell receptor (beta chain) was seen a handful of times. Its antigen is undetermined. This specimen comes from a study of identical twins. The CDR3 is made up of 15 amino acids. V was trimmed by 5 bases and J by 5 bases, leaving 19 bases between them. Germline CDR1 MNHEY, CDR2 SMNVEV (reference sequence). Using its own MiXCR run on the 5' RACE reads, TCRdb lists one record per CDR3 protein. The data contain approximately 630,000 distinct CDR3 sequences, about 7.6% of them singletons. Findings of the study overall: In drawing conclusions, the study used cross-sectional statistical analysis and did not follow the same donors. For out-of-frame alpha sequences shared by twins, low generation probability was in excess. Abundant cord blood beta clonotypes carried fewer insertions; memory repertoires showed none.

These same data were also listed under a study on yellow fever vaccine responses in identical twins. As that report states: As reported, the vaccine T cell response of twins seemed partly convergent and partly personalized.

This rearrangement joins TRBV27 to TRBJ2-7, with a tentative D call TRBD2 (5 bases). The source is a woman aged 18-29 years in good health. Sequencing was done on a sample of PBMCs. The CDR3 nucleotides are TGTGCCAGCAGTCCCCGAGGACTTGCAATGGACGAGCAGTACTTC. It encodes CASSPRGLAMDEQYF.